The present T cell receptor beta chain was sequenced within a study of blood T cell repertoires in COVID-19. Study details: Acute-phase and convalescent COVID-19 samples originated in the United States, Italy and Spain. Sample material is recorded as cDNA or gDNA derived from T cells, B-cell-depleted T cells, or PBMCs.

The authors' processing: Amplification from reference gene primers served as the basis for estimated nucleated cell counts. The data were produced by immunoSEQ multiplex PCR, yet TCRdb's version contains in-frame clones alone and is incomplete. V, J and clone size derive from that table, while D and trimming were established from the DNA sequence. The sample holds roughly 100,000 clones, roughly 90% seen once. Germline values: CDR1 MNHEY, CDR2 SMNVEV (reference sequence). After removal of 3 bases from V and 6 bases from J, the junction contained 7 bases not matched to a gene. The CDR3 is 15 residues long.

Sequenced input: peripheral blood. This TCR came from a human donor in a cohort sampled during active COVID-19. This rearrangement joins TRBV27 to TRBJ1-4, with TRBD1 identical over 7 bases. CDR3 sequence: CASSFRRGSHEKLFF. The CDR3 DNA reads TGTGCCAGCAGTTTCCGCAGGGGGTCCCATGAAAAACTGTTTTTT.